The 23 T cell receptor beta chains listed next were all sequenced from one sample in a study of blood T cell repertoires in COVID-19. TCRdb keeps only in-frame clones here, not all; method: immunoSEQ multiplex PCR. The sample carries about 390,000 clones, over 75% recorded once. Material for sequencing was peripheral blood. Receptor source: a woman aged 55-70 years with COVID-19, enrolled during active disease.

The J gene is TRBJ2-7, the V gene TRBV19, with 10 bases that match TRBD1. V gave up 7 bases and J gave up 3 bases; unmatched junction bases: 6. Per germline, CDR1 LNHDA and CDR2 SQIVND (reference sequence). The CDR3 consists of 14 residues. This CDR3 reads CASTPGQGNYEQYF. The CDR3 coding sequence is TGTGCCAGTACCCCGGGACAGGGGAACTACGAGCAGTACTTC.

V is TRBV4-1 and J is TRBJ2-7, with TRBD2 matching 7 bases. Germline values: CDR1 MGHRA, CDR2 YSYEKL. With V trimmed by 0 bases and J by 3 bases, 8 bases remained unmatched. The CDR3 sequence is 16 residues long. CDR3: CASSQDGGTSDYEQYF. Here the CDR3 DNA reads TGCGCCAGCAGCCAAGATGGAGGTACTAGCGACTACGAGCAGTACTTC.

This chain links TRBV4-2 with TRBJ2-1, with TRBD1 as a possible D gene (6 bases). Looked up from germline, CDR1 is LGHNA and CDR2 is YNFKEQ. V dropped 0 bases and J dropped 10 bases, with 13 bases sitting between them. The CDR3 contains 14 residues. Here the CDR3 reads CASSQDPQGKEQFF. The CDR3 DNA sequence: TGTGCCAGCAGCCAAGATCCCCAGGGGAAGGAGCAGTTCTTC.

The chain uses TRBV11-2 and TRBJ2-7; 9 bases match TRBD1. This CDR3 has 16 residues. Trimming at V came to 4 bases and at J to 5 bases, leaving 12 bases not matched to a gene. In germline, CDR1 is SGHAT, CDR2 FQNNGV. CDR3 sequence (DNA): TGTGCCAGCAGCTACTACCCCCCGGGACAGGGCCACGAGCAGTACTTC. Translating it yields CASSYYPPGQGHEQYF.

The chain links TRBV6-2 or TRBV6-3 to TRBJ2-5; possible D gene TRBD2, 6 bases. V was shortened by 5 bases and J by 1 base, with 14 bases between the two germline ends. Germline V lookup: CDR1 MNHEY, CDR2 SVGEGT. The CDR3 length is 15 residues. The CDR3 protein is CASSVNGGPQETQYF. In DNA, the CDR3 is TGTGCCAGCAGTGTTAACGGGGGACCCCAAGAGACCCAGTACTTC.

This clone appeared many times. The V and J genes are TRBV24-1 and TRBJ2-3, with D possibly being TRBD2 (6 bases). Germline CDR1 is KGHDR and CDR2 is SFDVKD. This CDR3 region has 12 residues. V was trimmed by 5 bases and J by 6 bases, leaving 8 bases between them. The CDR3 spells CATSVGGDTQYF. The CDR3 nucleotides read TGTGCCACCAGTGTCGGGGGTGATACGCAGTATTTT.

This clone was counted a few times. The genes are TRBV18 and TRBJ1-5; D perhaps matches TRBD1 (5 bases). V was trimmed by 2 bases and J by 3 bases, leaving 11 bases between them. Germline V gene sequence: CDR1 KGHSH, CDR2 LQKENI. The CDR3 is 15 amino acids. The CDR3 DNA sequence: TGTGCCAGCTCACCATCGGCAGGGAACAATCAGCCCCAGCATTTT. This sequence encodes CASSPSAGNNQPQHF.

V gene TRBV4-1 combines with J gene TRBJ1-2; 7 bases map to TRBD1. The CDR3 runs 16 residues. Germline CDR1 MGHRA, CDR2 YSYEKL. V shed 4 bases, J shed 0 bases, and the junction held 8 bases outside the gene matches. The CDR3 here is CASSRPGTVANYGYTF. The CDR3 bases are TGCGCCAGCAGCCGCCCCGGGACAGTAGCTAACTATGGCTACACCTTC.

The sample holds a few counts of this clone. This chain joins TRBV5-1 and TRBJ2-1; D is perhaps TRBD1 (6 bases). Germline V CDR1 and CDR2: SGHRS, YFSETQ. CDR3 length equals 14 residues. Trimming pared 6 bases from V and 2 bases from J, leaving 12 bases between. Here the CDR3 DNA reads TGCGCCAGCAACCCGGGACACCCCTACAATGAGCAGTTCTTC. It yields the protein CASNPGHPYNEQFF.

The chain links TRBV6-5 to TRBJ2-2, with 11 nucleotides matching TRBD1. The CDR3 extends over 16 amino acids. From germline, CDR1 is MNHEY and CDR2 SVGAGI. The V segment lost 2 bases and the J segment 2 bases; nucleotides outside the gene matches: 1. The DNA for the CDR3 is TGTGCCAGCAGTTACCGGACAGGGGGCAACACCGGGGAGCTGTTTTTT. Residues: CASSYRTGGNTGELFF.

V is TRBV9 and J is TRBJ2-2; the D gene is possibly TRBD1 (5 bases). Germline assignment: CDR1 SGDLS and CDR2 YYNGEE. The CDR3 runs to 15 residues. Trimming pared 0 bases from V and 5 bases from J, leaving 11 bases between. The CDR3: CASSVDPAGTGELFF. As DNA, the CDR3 is TGTGCCAGCAGCGTAGACCCAGCAGGGACCGGGGAGCTGTTTTTT.

The J gene is TRBJ1-2, the V gene TRBV6-5; D may be TRBD1 (6 bases). V gave up 4 bases and J gave up 3 bases, with 18 bases separating them. Germline V gives CDR1 MNHEY, CDR2 SVGAGI. CDR3 length: 16 residues. CDR3 coding DNA: TGTGCCAGCAGTTCTGGTGGGACATTCTGGGACTATGGCTACACCTTC. Translated: CASSSGGTFWDYGYTF.

This clone has just one count. V usage is TRBV6-5 and J usage is TRBJ1-1; no definite D call. The CDR3 is 16 residues long. Germline CDR1 MNHEY, CDR2 SVGAGI. Trimming cost V 4 bases and J 4 bases, with 19 bases left between them. The CDR3 bases are TGTGCCAGCAGTTCCCCCGGGAGTCCCTCGAGCACTGAAGCTTTCTTT. It codes for CASSSPGSPSSTEAFF.

The V call is TRBV15, the J call TRBJ1-4; TRBD1 matches at 7 bases. The CDR3 has 15 amino acids. The junction had 6 bases not matched to a gene; V was cut back by 3 bases and J by 5 bases. Germline V gives CDR1 LNHNV, CDR2 YYDKDF (reference sequence). The DNA of the CDR3 is TGTGCCACCAGCAGGTATTCGGGACAGAATGAAAAACTGTTTTTT. Encoded protein: CATSRYSGQNEKLFF.

The chain employs TRBV19 and TRBJ1-2; the D is unclear. Germline V CDR1 and CDR2: LNHDA, SQIVND (reference sequence). The CDR3 runs 13 residues. V dropped 2 bases and J dropped 8 bases, with 12 bases sitting between them. CDR3 loop: CASSITQFGGYTF. DNA for the CDR3: TGTGCCAGTAGTATAACACAGTTTGGCGGCTACACCTTC.

This clone occurred once. The chain couples TRBV6-6 to TRBJ2-5, with 9 positions matching TRBD1. V lost 6 bases, J lost 0 bases, and 8 bases stayed unmatched. The CDR3 covers 16 residues. Per germline, CDR1 MNHNY and CDR2 SVGAGI (reference sequence). The CDR3 coding sequence is TGTGCCAGCAGCCTCTTCGGACAGGGGTACCAAGAGACCCAGTACTTC. Its translation: CASSLFGQGYQETQYF.

V and J are TRBV7-6 and TRBJ1-3; TRBD1 agrees at 8 bases. CDR3 size: 14 residues. Germline V lookup: CDR1 SGHVS, CDR2 FNYEAQ. Trimming removed 5 bases from V and 3 bases from J; junction bases left unmatched: 3. CDR3 protein: CASSLQGVGNTIYF. The CDR3 bases are TGTGCCAGCAGCCTACAGGGGGTTGGAAACACCATATATTTT.

The gene calls are TRBV28 and TRBJ2-7; 11 bases map to TRBD2. J gave up 4 bases and V 3 bases, and 5 bases lay outside the gene matches. Per the germline V gene, CDR1 is MDHEN and CDR2 is SYDVKM. The CDR3 contains 15 residues. The CDR3 is CASSLVPSGGYEQYF. The CDR3 DNA follows: TGTGCCAGCAGTTTGGTACCTAGCGGGGGGTACGAGCAGTACTTC.

This chain links TRBV6-1 with TRBJ1-6; D gene unclear. The germline gives CDR1 MNHNS, CDR2 SASEGT. V was cut by 1 base and J by 1 base, with 5 bases left in between. This CDR3 has 15 residues. CDR3 coding DNA: TGTGCCAGCAGTGAAGGGCGGTCCTATAATTCACCCCTCCACTTT. Translation gives CASSEGRSYNSPLHF.

The CDR3 region is CASSSGGAGGRYEQYF. For the CDR3, the DNA is TGTGCCAGTAGTTCCGGCGGGGCAGGGGGTAGGTACGAGCAGTACTTC. V is TRBV19 and J is TRBJ2-7, with D tentatively TRBD1 (7 bases). The CDR3 has 16 amino acids. The germline gives CDR1 LNHDA, CDR2 SQIVND (reference sequence). The V end lost 5 bases, the J end lost 4 bases, and 21 bases lay between the germline ends. Filled out from reference TRBV19 and TRBJ2-7, the complete variable domain reads DGGITQSPKYLFRKEGQNVTLSCEQNLNHDAMYWYRQDPGQGLRLIYYSQIVNDFQKGDIAEGYSVSREKKESFPLTVTSAQKNPTAFYLCASSSGGAGGRYEQYFGPGTRLTVT.

CDR3 sequence: CATSRDSFGRENTEAFF. DNA of the CDR3: TGTGCCACCAGCAGAGATTCTTTTGGGCGGGAGAACACTGAAGCTTTCTTT. This chain uses TRBV15 with TRBJ1-1; no clear D. V lost 0 bases to trimming and J lost 1 base, with 15 bases between them. Per germline, CDR1 LNHNV and CDR2 YYDKDF (reference sequence). The CDR3 length is 17 residues.

V and J are TRBV4-2 and TRBJ2-1; TRBD2 agrees at 12 bases. Looked up from germline, CDR1 is LGHNA and CDR2 is YNFKEQ. This CDR3 region has 16 residues. V dropped 0 bases and J dropped 5; count of bases not matched to a gene: 2. As DNA, the CDR3 is TGTGCCAGCAGCCAAGATCTAGCGGGGGGGGACAATGAGCAGTTCTTC. Amino acid sequence: CASSQDLAGGDNEQFF.

The chain recombines TRBV1 with TRBJ1-2; the DNA was not used to check the table's D call, TRBD1. TRBV1 is a documented pseudogene. The CDR3 is made up of 15 amino acids. The CDR3 DNA sequence: TGCACCAGCAGCCGAACGACCGACAGGGGAGAAGGCTACACCTTC. The encoded protein is CTSSRTTDRGEGYTF.